This T cell receptor beta chain emerged from a study of tissue T cells after allogeneic stem cell transplantation. On this clone: The listed genes are named as in mouse. The observed sequence ends 1 residue before the CDR3 terminus, with the missing tail filled in from the germline J gene.

CDR1 and CDR2 from the germline V gene are FNHDT and SITEND (reference sequence). The CDR3 has 12 amino acids. Trimming took 4 bases from V and 5 from J; bases not matched to a gene: 2. Method: immunoSEQ multiplex PCR; TCRdb's copy keeps in-frame clones and lacks some. Counted here are approximately 50,000 clones, roughly 73% occurring once; the ten biggest clones make up approximately 0.55%. This receptor was taken from a pool of C57BL/6 mice in good health. This chain joins TRBV19 and TRBJ1-1; 7 nucleotides align to TRBD1. Sequencing was performed on sorted cells pooled from one or two spleens. CDR3 DNA, as far as it was read: TGTGCCAGCAGTTCGGGACAGACAGAAGTCTTC. Translating gives CASSSGQTEVF. Given in full, the CDR3 is CASSSGQTEVFF.